These 12 T cell receptor beta chains share one sample of origin, sequenced in a study of T-cell memory formation after mild COVID-19. TCRdb processed the 5' RACE reads anew with MiXCR; each CDR3 protein has one entry. Of approximately 450,000 distinct CDR3 sequences listed, 15% to 20% were seen once; the top ten hold roughly an eighth. What was sequenced was PBMCs or a T cell subset sorted from them (not recorded which). The source is an adult woman who had mild COVID-19 (a few samples of this study predate the infection). Cell type and time point are not known.

The gene calls are TRBV20-1 and TRBJ2-7, with 7 bases fitting TRBD2. The junction had 7 bases not matched to a gene; V was cut back by 2 bases and J by 3 bases. CDR1 is DFQATT, CDR2 SNEGSKA, per germline (reference sequence). The CDR3 runs to 14 residues. The CDR3 DNA is TGCAGTGCTAGACGCCAGCGGGGCGACTACGAGCAGTACTTC. This codes for CSARRQRGDYEQYF.

The chain uses TRBV7-8 and TRBJ1-1; the D is unclear. The CDR3 runs 16 residues. Germline V gene sequence: CDR1 SGHVS, CDR2 FQNEAQ. Trimming took 1 base from V and 2 from J, leaving 14 bases between them. The CDR3 DNA reads as TGTGCCAGCAGCTTAGGGAAGGTCGGGAGAAACACTGAAGCTTTCTTT. Translated: CASSLGKVGRNTEAFF.

V gene TRBV27 combines with J gene TRBJ2-7; TRBD2 agrees at 8 bases. Germline lookup yields CDR1 MNHEY and CDR2 SMNVEV (reference sequence). Trimming at V came to 8 bases and at J to 3 bases, leaving 9 bases not matched to a gene. This CDR3 has 14 residues. CDR3: CASARRGGSYEQYF. The CDR3 DNA is TGTGCCAGCGCCAGACGGGGGGGAAGCTACGAGCAGTACTTC.

This clonotype was counted a few times. The chain couples TRBV12-3 or TRBV12-4 to TRBJ1-2; D unresolved. This CDR3 spans 14 amino acids. Trimming took 2 bases from V and 0 from J, leaving 7 bases between them. Here the CDR3 reads CASSLNGANYGYTF. CDR3 bases: TGTGCCAGCAGTTTAAATGGAGCTAACTATGGCTACACCTTC.

The chain couples TRBV6-5 to TRBJ2-1; 11 nucleotides align to TRBD1. The CDR3 runs 17 residues. The ends lost 1 base at V and 1 base at J; junction bases unmatched: 3. Germline CDR1 reads MNHEY; CDR2 reads SVGAGI. CDR3 DNA sequence: TGTGCCAGCAGTTACTGGACAGGGGGCGGTTCCTACAATGAGCAGTTCTTC. Its protein product is CASSYWTGGGSYNEQFF.

J is TRBJ1-2 and V is TRBV6-5; possibly TRBD1 for D (5 bases). The germline CDR1 and CDR2 sequences are MNHEY and SVGAGI. The CDR3 is made up of 15 amino acids. V lost 2 bases and J lost 6, with 16 bases in between. The CDR3 reads CASSYHVTGVDGYTF. The CDR3 DNA sequence: TGTGCCAGCAGTTACCACGTTACGGGGGTGGATGGCTACACCTTC.

The DNA of the CDR3 is TGTGCCAGCAGTGCCCTTAGGAGCGAGCAGTTCTTC. Translation: CASSALRSEQFF. The gene calls are TRBV2 and TRBJ2-1; D ambiguous. CDR1 SNHLY and CDR2 FYNNEI come from the germline V gene. Between the trimmed V and J ends, which lost 4 bases and 10 bases, there was a span of 11 bases. The CDR3 has 12 residues.

J is TRBJ2-3 and V is TRBV7-3, with a weak D call TRBD2 (6 bases). In germline, CDR1 is SGHTA, CDR2 FQGTGA. Trimming took off 0 bases at V and 0 bases at J, with 19 bases between the two ends. The CDR3 loop spans 19 amino acids. The CDR3 loop reads CASSLTLIRGSTSTDTQYF. DNA for the CDR3: TGTGCCAGCAGCTTAACGCTTATCCGGGGGTCGACTAGCACAGATACGCAGTATTTT.

This sequence joins TRBV6-2 or TRBV6-3 and TRBJ2-7, with 14 bases fitting TRBD2. The germline V gene encodes CDR1 MNHEY and CDR2 SVGEGT. Trimming at V came to 0 bases and at J to 1 base, leaving 11 bases not matched to a gene. The CDR3 length is 20 residues. Here the CDR3 reads CASSYSSRTSGRLTSYEQYF. The CDR3 coding sequence is TGTGCCAGCAGTTACTCTAGTCGGACTAGCGGGAGGCTAACTTCCTACGAGCAGTACTTC.

This clonotype was recorded a few times. The chain couples TRBV6-5 to TRBJ2-1; TRBD2 matches 8 bases. V dropped 0 bases and J dropped 3; count of bases not matched to a gene: 7. Per germline, CDR1 MNHEY and CDR2 SVGAGI. The CDR3 runs to 17 residues. The CDR3: CASSYSAGLAGYNEQFF. The CDR3, as DNA: TGTGCCAGCAGTTACTCGGCGGGGCTAGCGGGCTACAATGAGCAGTTCTTC.

On this clonotype: Without the conserved terminal phenylalanine or tryptophan, this CDR3 likely stems from a read error. The chain couples TRBV20-1 to TRBJ2-2; D remains ambiguous. V was pared by 3 bases and J by 5 bases, with 10 bases between. The CDR3 is 13 residues long. CDR1 is DFQATT, CDR2 SNEGSKA, per germline (reference sequence). The CDR3 sequence: CSARMQRTGELFL. CDR3 DNA sequence: TGCAGTGCTAGGATGCAGAGGACCGGGGAGCTGTTTTTG.

The chain uses TRBV6-6 and TRBJ2-7; 9 bases match TRBD1. The CDR3 consists of 15 residues. The germline CDR1 and CDR2 sequences are MNHNY and SVGAGI (reference sequence). The V and J ends lost 6 bases and 0 bases, in that order; junction bases with no gene match: 6. CDR3: CASRQDRGVSYEQYF. Written as DNA, the CDR3 is TGTGCCAGCAGACAGGACAGGGGCGTCTCCTACGAGCAGTACTTC.